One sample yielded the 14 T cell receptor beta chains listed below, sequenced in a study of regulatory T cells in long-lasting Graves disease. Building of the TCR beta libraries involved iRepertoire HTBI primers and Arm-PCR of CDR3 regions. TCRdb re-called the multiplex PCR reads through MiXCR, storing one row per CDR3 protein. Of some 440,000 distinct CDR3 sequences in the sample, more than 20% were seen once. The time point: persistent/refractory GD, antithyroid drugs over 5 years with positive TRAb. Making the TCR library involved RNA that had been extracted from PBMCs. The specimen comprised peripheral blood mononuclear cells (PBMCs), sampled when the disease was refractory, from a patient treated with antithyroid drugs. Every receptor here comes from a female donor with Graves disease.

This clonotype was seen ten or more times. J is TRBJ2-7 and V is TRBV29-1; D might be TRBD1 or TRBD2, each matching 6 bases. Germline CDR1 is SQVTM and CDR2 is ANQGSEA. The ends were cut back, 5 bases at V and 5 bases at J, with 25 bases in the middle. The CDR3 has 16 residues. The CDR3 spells CSVRGVIAGGENEQYF. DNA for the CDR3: TGCAGCGTTAGGGGGGTTATCGCCGGGGGCGAAAACGAGCAGTACTTC.

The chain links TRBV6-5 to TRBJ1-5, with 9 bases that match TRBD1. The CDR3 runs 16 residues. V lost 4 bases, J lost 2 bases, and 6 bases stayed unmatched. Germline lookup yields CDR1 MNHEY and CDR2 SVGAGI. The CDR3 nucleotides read TGTGCCAGCAGTTCCCACAGGGGGCCTGGCAATCAGCCCCAGCATTTT. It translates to CASSSHRGPGNQPQHF.

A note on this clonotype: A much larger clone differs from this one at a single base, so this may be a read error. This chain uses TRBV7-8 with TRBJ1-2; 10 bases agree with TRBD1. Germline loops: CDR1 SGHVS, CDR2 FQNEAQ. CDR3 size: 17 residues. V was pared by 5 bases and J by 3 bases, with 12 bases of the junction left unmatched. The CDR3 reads CASSPLMGTGDDYGYTF. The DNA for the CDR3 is TGTGCCAGCAGCCCCCTCATGGGGACAGGGGACGACTATGGCTACACCTTC.

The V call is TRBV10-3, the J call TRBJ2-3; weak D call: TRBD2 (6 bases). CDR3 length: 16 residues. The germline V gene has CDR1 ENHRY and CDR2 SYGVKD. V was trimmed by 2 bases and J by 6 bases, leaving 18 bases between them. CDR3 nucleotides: TGTGCCATCAGTGAGAGAGCGGGCGCCGCCGCGGATACGCAGTATTTT. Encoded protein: CAISERAGAAADTQYF.

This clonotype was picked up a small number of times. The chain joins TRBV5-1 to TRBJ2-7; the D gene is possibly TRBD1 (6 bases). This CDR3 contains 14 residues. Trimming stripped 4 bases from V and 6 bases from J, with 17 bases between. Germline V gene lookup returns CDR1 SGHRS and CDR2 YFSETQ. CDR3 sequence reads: CASSEDSPPTEQYF. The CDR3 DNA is TGCGCCAGCAGCGAGGACAGTCCCCCCACCGAGCAGTACTTC. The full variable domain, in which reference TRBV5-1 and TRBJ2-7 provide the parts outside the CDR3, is KAGVTQTPRYLIKTRGQQVTLSCSPISGHRSVSWYQQTPGQGLQFLFEYFSETQRNKGNFPGRFSGRQFSNSRSEMNVSTLELGDSALYLCASSEDSPPTEQYFGPGTRLTVT.

The CDR3 sequence: CASSLEPYNEQFF. CDR3 sequence (DNA): TGTGCCAGCAGTTTAGAACCGTACAATGAGCAGTTCTTC. The chain has TRBV28 and TRBJ2-1, with D unresolved. Germline V CDR1 and CDR2: MDHEN, SYDVKM. The ends were cut back, 2 bases at V and 4 bases at J, with 6 bases in the middle. This CDR3 is built from 13 residues.

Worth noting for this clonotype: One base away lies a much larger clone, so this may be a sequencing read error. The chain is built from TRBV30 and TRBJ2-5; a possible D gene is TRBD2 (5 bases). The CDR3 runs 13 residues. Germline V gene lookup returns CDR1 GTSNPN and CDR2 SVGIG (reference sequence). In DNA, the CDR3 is TGTGCCTGGGGTGTGTTGGGGAGAGAGACCCAGTACTTC. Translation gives CAWGVLGRETQYF.

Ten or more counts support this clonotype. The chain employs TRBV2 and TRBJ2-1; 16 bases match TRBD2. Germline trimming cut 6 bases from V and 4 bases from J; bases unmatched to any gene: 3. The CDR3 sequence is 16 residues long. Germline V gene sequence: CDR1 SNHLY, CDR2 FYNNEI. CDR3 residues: CASRGLAGGNYNEQFF. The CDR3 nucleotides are TGTGCCAGCAGGGGACTAGCGGGAGGGAATTACAATGAGCAGTTCTTC.

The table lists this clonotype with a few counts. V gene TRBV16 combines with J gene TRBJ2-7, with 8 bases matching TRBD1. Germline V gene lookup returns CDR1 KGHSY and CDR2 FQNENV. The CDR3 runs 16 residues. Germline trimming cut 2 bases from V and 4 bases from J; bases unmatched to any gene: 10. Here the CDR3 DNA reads TGTGCCAGCAGCCAAATCTGGTGGACAGGGACATACGAGCAGTACTTC. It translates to CASSQIWWTGTYEQYF.

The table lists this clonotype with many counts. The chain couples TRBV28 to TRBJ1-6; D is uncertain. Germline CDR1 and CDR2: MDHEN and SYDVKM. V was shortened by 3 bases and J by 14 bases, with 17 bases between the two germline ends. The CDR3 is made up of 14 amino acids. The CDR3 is CASSFGSAIESLHF. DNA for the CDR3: TGTGCCAGCAGTTTTGGTTCTGCGATAGAATCCCTCCACTTT.

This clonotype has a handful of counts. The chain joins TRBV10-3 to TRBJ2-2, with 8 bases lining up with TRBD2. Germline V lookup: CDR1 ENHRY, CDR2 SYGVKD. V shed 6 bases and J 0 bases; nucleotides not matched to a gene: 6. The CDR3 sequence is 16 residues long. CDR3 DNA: TGTGCCATCAGGAACATAGCGGGATCGAACACCGGGGAGCTGTTTTTT. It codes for CAIRNIAGSNTGELFF.

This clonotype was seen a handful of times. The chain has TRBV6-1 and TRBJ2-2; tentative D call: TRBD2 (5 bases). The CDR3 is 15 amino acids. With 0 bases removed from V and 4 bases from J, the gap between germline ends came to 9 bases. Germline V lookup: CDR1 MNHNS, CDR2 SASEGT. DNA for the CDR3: TGTGCCAGCAGTGAAGCCCCGGGGATCACCGGGGAGCTGTTTTTT. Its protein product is CASSEAPGITGELFF.

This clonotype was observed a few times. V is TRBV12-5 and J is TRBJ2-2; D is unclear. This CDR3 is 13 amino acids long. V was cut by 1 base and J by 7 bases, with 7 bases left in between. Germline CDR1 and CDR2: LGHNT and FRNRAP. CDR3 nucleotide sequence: TGTGCTAGTGGTTTGGGTGAAAACGGGGAGCTGTTTTTT. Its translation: CASGLGENGELFF. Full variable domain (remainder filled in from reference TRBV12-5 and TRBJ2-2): DARVTQTPRHKVTEMGQEVTMRCQPILGHNTVFWYRQTMMQGLELLAYFRNRAPLDDSGMPKDRFSAEMPDATLATLKIQPSEPRDSAVYFCASGLGENGELFFGEGSRLTVL.

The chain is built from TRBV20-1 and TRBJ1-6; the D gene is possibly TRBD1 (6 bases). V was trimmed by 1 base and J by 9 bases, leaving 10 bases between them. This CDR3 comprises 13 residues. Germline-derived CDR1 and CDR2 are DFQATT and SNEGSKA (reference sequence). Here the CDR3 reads CSARVGAGSPLHF. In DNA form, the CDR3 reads TGCAGTGCTAGAGTGGGGGCTGGTTCACCCCTCCACTTT.